These 7 T cell receptor beta chains share one sample of origin, sequenced in a study of T cell responses to AZD1222 COVID-19 vaccine. The table came from immunoSEQ multiplex PCR; TCRdb's copy has only in-frame clones and leaves some out. Found here are some 100,000 clones, around nine tenths of them singletons; the top ten hold 1.5% to 2%. The material sequenced was peripheral blood, taken on day 0 of AZD1222 vaccination. Receptors were obtained from an adult in good health.

This sequence joins TRBV10-1 and TRBJ2-7; 10 nucleotides align to TRBD2. V was clipped by 3 bases and J by 2 bases; unmatched bases: 4. The CDR3 is 15 amino acids. Germline V gene lookup returns CDR1 WNHNN and CDR2 SYGVQD (reference sequence). The chain's CDR3 is CASSDGLADTYEQYF. The DNA of the CDR3 is TGCGCCAGCAGTGATGGACTAGCGGACACCTACGAGCAGTACTTC.

The V call is TRBV27, the J call TRBJ1-6, with D tentatively TRBD1 (6 bases). Germline V gene data show CDR1 as MNHEY and CDR2 as SMNVEV (reference sequence). V was clipped by 6 bases and J by 4 bases, with 10 bases between them. The CDR3 contains 14 residues. The CDR3 bases are TGTGCCAGCAGCCCGGACAGTTATAATTCACCCCTCCACTTT. Its translation: CASSPDSYNSPLHF.

V gene TRBV18 combines with J gene TRBJ2-1, with 15 bases matching TRBD2. CDR1 is KGHSH and CDR2 is LQKENI in the germline V gene. The CDR3 is 17 residues long. Germline trimming cut 1 base from V and 7 bases from J; bases unmatched to any gene: 5. CDR3 coding DNA: TGTGCCAGCTCACCACGGACTAGCGGGAGGGCCAGGAATGAGCAGTTCTTC. Translation gives CASSPRTSGRARNEQFF.

The chain recombines TRBV28 with TRBJ2-5, with a possible D match to TRBD2 (5 bases). The V gene lost 11 bases and the J gene lost 5 bases, with 15 bases spanning the gap. This CDR3 has 12 residues. The germline V gene encodes CDR1 MDHEN and CDR2 SYDVKM. The CDR3 DNA reads as TGTGCCGGAAGCCGAGGGCTGGAGACCCAGTACTTC. It specifies CAGSRGLETQYF.

This chain links TRBV3-1 (or the pseudogene TRBV3-2) with TRBJ2-4; a weak D match, TRBD2 (6 bases). The CDR3 is made up of 15 amino acids. Deletions cut 4 bases from V and 5 bases from J, with 15 bases between. Germline loops: CDR1 LGHDT, CDR2 YNNKEL (reference sequence). The CDR3 DNA sequence: TGTGCCAGCAGCCTACTTGCGGAGGGTCAAAACATTCAGTACTTC. It is translated as CASSLLAEGQNIQYF.

The chain combines TRBV29-1 with TRBJ2-5; the D gene is possibly TRBD2 (5 bases). The CDR3 is 11 amino acids. Germline assignment: CDR1 SQVTM and CDR2 ANQGSEA. Trimming stripped 7 bases from V and 4 bases from J, with 10 bases between. Here the CDR3 reads CSAPGGETQYF. The CDR3 DNA is TGCAGCGCACCAGGAGGAGAGACCCAGTACTTC. Based on the CDR3 plus reference TRBV29-1 and TRBJ2-5, the full variable domain is SAVISQKPSRDICQRGTSLTIQCQVDSQVTMMFWYRQQPGQSLTLIATANQGSEATYESGFVIDKFPISRPNLTFSTLTVSNMSPEDSSIYLCSAPGGETQYFGPGTRLLVL.

This chain uses TRBV7-9 with TRBJ1-6; 7 nucleotides agree with TRBD1. CDR3 size: 15 residues. V trimming: 5 bases; J trimming: 7 bases; junction bases outside the gene matches: 8. CDR1 SEHNR and CDR2 FQNEAQ come from the germline V gene (reference sequence). DNA of the CDR3: TGTGCCAGCAGCCGAATCGACAGGGACAATTCACCCCTCCACTTT. This gives the protein CASSRIDRDNSPLHF.